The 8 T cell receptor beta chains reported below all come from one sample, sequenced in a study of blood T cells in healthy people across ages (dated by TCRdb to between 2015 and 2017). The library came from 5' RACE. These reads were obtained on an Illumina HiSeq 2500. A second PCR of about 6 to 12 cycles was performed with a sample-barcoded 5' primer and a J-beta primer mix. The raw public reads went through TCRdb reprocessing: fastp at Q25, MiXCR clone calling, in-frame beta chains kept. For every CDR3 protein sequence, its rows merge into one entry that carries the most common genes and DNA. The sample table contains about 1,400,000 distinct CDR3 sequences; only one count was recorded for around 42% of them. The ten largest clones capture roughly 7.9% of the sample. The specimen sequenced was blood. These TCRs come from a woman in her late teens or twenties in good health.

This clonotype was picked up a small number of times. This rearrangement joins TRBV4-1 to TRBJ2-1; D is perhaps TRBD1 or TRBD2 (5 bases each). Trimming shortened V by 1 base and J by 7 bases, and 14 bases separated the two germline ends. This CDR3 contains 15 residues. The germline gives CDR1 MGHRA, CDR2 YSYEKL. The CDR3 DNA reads TGCGCCAGCAGCCAAGGGGGGACGCTGGGGAATGAGCAGTTCTTC. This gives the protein CASSQGGTLGNEQFF.

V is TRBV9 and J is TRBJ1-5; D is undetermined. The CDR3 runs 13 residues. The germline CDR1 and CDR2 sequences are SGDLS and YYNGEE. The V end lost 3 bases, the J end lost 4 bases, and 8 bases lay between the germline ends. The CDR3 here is CASSADLNQPQHF. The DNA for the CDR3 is TGTGCCAGCAGCGCGGACCTTAATCAGCCCCAGCATTTT. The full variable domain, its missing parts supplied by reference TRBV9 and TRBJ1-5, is DSGVTQTPKHLITATGQRVTLRCSPRSGDLSVYWYQQSLDQGLQFLIQYYNGEERAKGNILERFSAQQFPDLHSELNLSSLELGDSALYFCASSADLNQPQHFGDGTRLSIL.

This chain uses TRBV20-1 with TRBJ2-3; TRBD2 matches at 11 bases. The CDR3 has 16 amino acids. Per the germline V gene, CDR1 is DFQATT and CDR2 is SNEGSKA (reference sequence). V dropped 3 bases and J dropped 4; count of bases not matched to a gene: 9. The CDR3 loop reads CSASSSSGGRADTQYF. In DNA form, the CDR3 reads TGCAGTGCTAGTAGCTCTAGCGGGGGGAGGGCAGATACGCAGTATTTT.

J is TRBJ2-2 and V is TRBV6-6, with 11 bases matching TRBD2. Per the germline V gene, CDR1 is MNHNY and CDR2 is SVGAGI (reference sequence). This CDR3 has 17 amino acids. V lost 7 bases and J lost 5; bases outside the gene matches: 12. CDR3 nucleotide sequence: TGTGCCAGCACCCTAAAAGCGGGACTAGCGGCGACCGGGGAGCTGTTTTTT. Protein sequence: CASTLKAGLAATGELFF.

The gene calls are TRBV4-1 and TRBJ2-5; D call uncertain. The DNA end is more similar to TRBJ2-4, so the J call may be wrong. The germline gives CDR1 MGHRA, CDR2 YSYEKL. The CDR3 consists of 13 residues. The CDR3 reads CASSQSSKDIQYF. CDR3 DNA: TGCGCCAGCAGCCAATCTAGTAAAGACATTCAGTACTTC.

CDR3 bases: TGTGCCAGCAGTTACGAGGGACACTATGGCTACACCTTC. Translating it yields CASSYEGHYGYTF. The chain recombines TRBV6-5 with TRBJ1-2; D is possibly TRBD1 (5 bases). The CDR3 sequence is 13 residues long. Germline values: CDR1 MNHEY, CDR2 SVGAGI. Trimming shortened V by 2 bases and J by 3 bases, and 7 bases separated the two germline ends.

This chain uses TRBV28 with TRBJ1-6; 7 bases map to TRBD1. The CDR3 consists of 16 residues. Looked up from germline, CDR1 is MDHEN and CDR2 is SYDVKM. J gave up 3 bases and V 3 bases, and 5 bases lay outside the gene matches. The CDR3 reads CASSLGTVNYNSPLHF. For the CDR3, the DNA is TGTGCCAGCAGTTTGGGGACAGTGAACTATAATTCACCCCTCCACTTT.

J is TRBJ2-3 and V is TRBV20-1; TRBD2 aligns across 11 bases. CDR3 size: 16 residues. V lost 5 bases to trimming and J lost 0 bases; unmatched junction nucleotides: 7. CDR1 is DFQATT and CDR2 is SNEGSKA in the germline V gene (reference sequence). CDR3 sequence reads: CSAPDRLAGSTDTQYF. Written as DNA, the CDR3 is TGCAGTGCTCCCGACCGACTAGCGGGGAGCACAGATACGCAGTATTTT.